The T cell receptor (beta chain) described here comes from a study of cytomegalovirus exposure and HLA in healthy donors. PCR employed 60 Vbeta and 13 Jbeta primers. Sequenced by immunoSEQ multiplex PCR; TCRdb stores in-frame clones only, minus some. Of 95,000 to 100,000 clones listed, approximately 79% are singletons. The sequenced sample was PBMCs. This clonotype originated in a male donor in good health and CMV-seronegative.

CDR3 region: CASSLVHPEGNTEAFF. For the CDR3, the DNA is TGTGCCAGCAGCTTGGTCCACCCAGAGGGAAACACTGAAGCTTTCTTT. This chain connects TRBV5-5 to TRBJ1-1; D remains ambiguous. This CDR3 spans 16 amino acids. V shed 0 bases and J shed 2 bases, with 14 bases lying between them. Germline V gives CDR1 SGHKS, CDR2 YYEKEE (reference sequence).